This T cell receptor beta chain was retrieved from a study of shared clonotypes between healthy human individuals. Each donor was a Caucasian adult residing in Nashville, Tennessee. Overall study findings and caveats: Despite large depth, sorted-subset datasets appeared incompletely sequenced.

Assay: immunoSEQ multiplex PCR; the TCRdb copy retains only in-frame clones and omits some. The top ten clones hold about 0.45% of a sample with over a million clones, approximately 98% of them seen once. Losses at the gene ends were 6 bases for V and 6 bases for J; bases not matched to a gene: 3. This CDR3 comprises 13 residues. CDR1 and CDR2 from the germline V gene are LNHDA and SQIVND (reference sequence). Remarks on this clone: Its antigen is not known.

This chain uses TRBV19 with TRBJ2-1; 9 bases map to TRBD1. The source of this sequence is a man aged 25 to 40 in good health. The source material was naive CD4+ T cells sorted from blood. The subset: CD45RA+ positively selected. The CDR3 region is CASSRDRVNEQFF. In DNA form, the CDR3 reads TGTGCCAGTAGCCGGGACAGGGTCAATGAGCAGTTCTTC.